The entry below describes one T cell receptor (beta chain). CD4+CD25+CD127- Tregs, CD4+CD25- non-Tregs, CD4 and CD8 cells were sorted. The data were taken from a study of Tregs in tolerant kidney transplant recipients. V lost 4 bases and J lost 4, with 22 bases in between. CDR1 MNHNS and CDR2 SASEGT come from the germline V gene. The CDR3 extends over 17 amino acids. Here immunoSEQ multiplex PCR was the method, and the copy in TCRdb shows in-frame clones only, minus some. The data show 200,000 to 300,000 clones, with approximately 84% seen just once and 0.55% to 0.65% held by the top ten. V is TRBV6-1 and J is TRBJ1-2; D gene unclear. Sequencing was carried out using CD4+ T cells from blood. The clonotype was recovered from a human donor in good health. CDR3 nucleotides: TGTGCCAGCAGTGTTGCTAGCTCTATGCGAAAGATCTATGGCTACACCTTC. Residues: CASSVASSMRKIYGYTF.